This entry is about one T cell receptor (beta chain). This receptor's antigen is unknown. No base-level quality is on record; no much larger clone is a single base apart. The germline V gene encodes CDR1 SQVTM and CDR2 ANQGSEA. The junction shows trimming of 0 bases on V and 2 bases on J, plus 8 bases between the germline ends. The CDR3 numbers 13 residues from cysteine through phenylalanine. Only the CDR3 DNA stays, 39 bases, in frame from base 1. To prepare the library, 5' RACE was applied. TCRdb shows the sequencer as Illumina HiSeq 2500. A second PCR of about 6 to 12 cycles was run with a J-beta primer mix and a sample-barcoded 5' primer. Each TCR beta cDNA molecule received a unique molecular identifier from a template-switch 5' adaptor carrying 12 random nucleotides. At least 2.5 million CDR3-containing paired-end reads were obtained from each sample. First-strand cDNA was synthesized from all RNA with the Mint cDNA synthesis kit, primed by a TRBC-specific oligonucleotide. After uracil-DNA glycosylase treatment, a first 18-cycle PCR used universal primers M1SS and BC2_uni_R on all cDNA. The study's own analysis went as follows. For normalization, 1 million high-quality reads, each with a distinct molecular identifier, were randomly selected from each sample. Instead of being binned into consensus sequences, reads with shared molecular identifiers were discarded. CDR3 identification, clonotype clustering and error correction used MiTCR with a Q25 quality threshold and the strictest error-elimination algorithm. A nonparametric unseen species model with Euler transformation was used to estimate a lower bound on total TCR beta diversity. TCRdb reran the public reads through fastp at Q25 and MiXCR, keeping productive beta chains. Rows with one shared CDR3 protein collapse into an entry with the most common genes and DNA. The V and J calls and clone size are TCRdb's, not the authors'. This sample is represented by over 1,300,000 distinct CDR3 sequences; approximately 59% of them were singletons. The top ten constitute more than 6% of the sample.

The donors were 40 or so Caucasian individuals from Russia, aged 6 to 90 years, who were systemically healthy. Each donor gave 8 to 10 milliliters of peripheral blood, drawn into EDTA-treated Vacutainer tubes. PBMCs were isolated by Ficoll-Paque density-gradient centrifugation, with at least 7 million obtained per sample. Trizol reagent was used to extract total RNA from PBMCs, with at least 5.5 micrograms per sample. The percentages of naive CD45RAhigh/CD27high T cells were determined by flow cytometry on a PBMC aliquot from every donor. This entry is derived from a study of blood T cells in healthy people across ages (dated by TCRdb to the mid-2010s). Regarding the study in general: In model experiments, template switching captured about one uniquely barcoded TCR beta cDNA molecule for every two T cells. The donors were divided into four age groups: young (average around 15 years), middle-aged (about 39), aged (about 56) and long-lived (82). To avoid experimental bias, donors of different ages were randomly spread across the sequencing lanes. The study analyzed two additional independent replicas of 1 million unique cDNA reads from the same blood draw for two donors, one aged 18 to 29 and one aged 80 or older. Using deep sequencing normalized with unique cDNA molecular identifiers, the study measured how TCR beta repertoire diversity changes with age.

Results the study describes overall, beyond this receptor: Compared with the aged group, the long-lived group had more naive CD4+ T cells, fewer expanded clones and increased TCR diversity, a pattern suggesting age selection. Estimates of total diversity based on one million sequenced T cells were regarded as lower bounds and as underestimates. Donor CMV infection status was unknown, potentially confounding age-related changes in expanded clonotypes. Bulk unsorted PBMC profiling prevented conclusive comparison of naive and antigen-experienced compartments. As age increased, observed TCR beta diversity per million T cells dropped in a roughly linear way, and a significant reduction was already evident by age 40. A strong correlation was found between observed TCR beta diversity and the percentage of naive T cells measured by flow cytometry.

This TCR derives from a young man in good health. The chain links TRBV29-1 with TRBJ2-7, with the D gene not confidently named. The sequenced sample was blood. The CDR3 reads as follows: CSVEDRYPYEQYF. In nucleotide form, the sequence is TGCAGCGTTGAAGACAGATACCCCTACGAGCAGTACTTC.